This T cell receptor (beta chain) was captured by sequencing in a study of glioma-infiltrating T cells. By sample share, this clonotype is medium-sized. Its antigen is not known. Trimming removed 1 base at V and 1 base at J, with 17 bases between. The CDR3 loop spans 17 amino acids. CDR1 and CDR2 from the germline V gene are DFQATT and SNEGSKA (reference sequence). Overall study results and limits: Only very few CDR3 sequences appeared in both tissue and blood. Above-expected tissue-blood divergence occurred in all gliomas, most in low-grade ones.

The iRepertoire nested amplicon-rescue multiplex PCR amplified TCR alpha and beta CDR3s from RNA. For one-step reverse transcription and amplification, about 85-400 ng of tissue mRNA or PBMC total RNA was used. TCRdb called the multiplex PCR reads again in MiXCR, with one record for every CDR3 protein. The table shows approximately 6,100 distinct CDR3 sequences, with 35% to 50% occurring only once. The chain recombines TRBV20-1 with TRBJ2-1; possibly TRBD2 for D (5 bases). Sequenced input: glioma tissue, nonneoplastic brain tissue, or PBMCs (not recorded which). This clonotype was obtained from a human donor with low-grade glioma or glioblastoma, undergoing nonglioma brain surgery, or in good health (not recorded which). CDR3 bases: TGCAGTGCTAGAGGGAGGTTGGGCGGGCCTTCCTACAATGAGCAGTTCTTC. Translated, it gives CSARGRLGGPSYNEQFF.